The T cell receptor beta chain described here comes from a study of OX40 agonist ivuxolimab in advanced cancers. Whole-study context: Ivuxolimab was delivered to patients intravenously every 2 weeks at doses spanning 0.01 to 10 mg/kg.

V shed 6 bases and J shed 3 bases, with 11 bases lying between them. The CDR3 has 13 residues. Germline-derived CDR1 and CDR2 are SNHLY and FYNNEI. Here immunoSEQ multiplex PCR was the method, and the copy in TCRdb shows in-frame clones only, minus some. This table has approximately 74,000 clones, roughly 92% appearing once. The sample here was CD4+ or CD8+ T cells sorted from blood, taken in a trial of the OX40 agonist ivuxolimab. The origin of this receptor is an adult with an advanced solid tumor such as melanoma, head and neck, liver or kidney cancer. The chain has TRBV2 and TRBJ1-1; maybe TRBD1 (5 bases). In nucleotides, the CDR3 is TGTGCCAGCAGCCTTGACAGTGACACTGAAGCTTTCTTT. The encoded protein is CASSLDSDTEAFF.